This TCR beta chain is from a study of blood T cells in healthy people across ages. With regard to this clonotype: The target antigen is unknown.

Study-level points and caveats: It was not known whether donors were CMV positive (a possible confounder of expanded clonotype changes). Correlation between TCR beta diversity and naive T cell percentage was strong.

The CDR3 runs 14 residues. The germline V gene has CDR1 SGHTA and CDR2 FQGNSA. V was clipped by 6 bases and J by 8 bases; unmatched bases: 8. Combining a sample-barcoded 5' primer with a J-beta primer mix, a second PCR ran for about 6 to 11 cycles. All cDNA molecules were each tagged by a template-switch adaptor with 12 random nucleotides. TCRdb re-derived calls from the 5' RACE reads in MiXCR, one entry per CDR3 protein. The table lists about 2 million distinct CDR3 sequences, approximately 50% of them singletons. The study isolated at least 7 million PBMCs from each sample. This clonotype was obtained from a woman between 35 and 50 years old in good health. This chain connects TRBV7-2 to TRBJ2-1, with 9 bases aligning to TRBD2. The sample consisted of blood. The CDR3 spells CASRSAGGEYEQFF. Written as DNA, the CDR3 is TGTGCCAGCAGGTCGGCGGGGGGGGAATATGAGCAGTTCTTC.